This entry describes one T cell receptor (beta chain). As yet, its antigen is unknown. TCRdb redid the calling of the 5' RACE reads with MiXCR, one entry per CDR3 protein. The sample contains approximately 90,000 distinct CDR3 sequences, less than 6% of which appear only once. This entry belongs to a study of T cells after yellow fever vaccination. Losses at the gene ends were 4 bases for V and 7 bases for J; bases not matched to a gene: 3. Looked up from germline, CDR1 is SGHVS and CDR2 is FQNEAQ. The CDR3 sequence is 14 residues long. Study-wide findings and caveats: The secondary response was weaker but peaked faster, day 5 versus 15.

The sample in question was CD8+ T cells sorted from PBMCs, obtained 10 days after the yellow fever booster vaccination. The V call is TRBV7-8, the J call TRBJ2-3, with TRBD2 matching over 12 bases. This clonotype originated in a man aged 18 to 29 who received the YFV17D yellow fever vaccine. Here the CDR3 DNA reads TGTGCCAGCAGCTCTAGCGGGGGGGCGTATACGCAGTATTTT. Translated, it gives CASSSSGGAYTQYF.